Listed here are 10 T cell receptor beta chains from one sample, sequenced in a study of beta chain features in type 1 diabetes. All of the isolated RNA was reverse transcribed, so expressed TCRB transcripts were sequenced. TCRdb's table, derived via immunoSEQ multiplex PCR, lists solely in-frame clones and lacks some. The sample has around 300,000 clones, approximately 15% seen once. These receptors lack a known antigen. Study-wide points: Shortening that was moderate but significant affected the TCRB CDR3s of Type 1 diabetes patients in all four CD4+ subsets.

The specimen sequenced was naive CD4+ T cells from blood. The origin of the receptors is a young man with type 1 diabetes.

The chain links TRBV5-6 to TRBJ1-5; D unresolved. The CDR3 totals 13 residues. Trimming pared 0 bases from V and 8 bases from J, leaving 9 bases between. Per the germline V gene, CDR1 is SGHDT and CDR2 is YYEEEE. The CDR3: CASSLGGIEPQHF. The CDR3 bases are TGTGCCAGCAGCTTGGGAGGAATTGAGCCCCAGCATTTT.

This clone was picked up a small number of times. The gene calls are TRBV28 and TRBJ1-5, with 10 positions matching TRBD1. The germline gives CDR1 MDHEN, CDR2 SYDVKM. The CDR3 contains 15 residues. With V trimmed by 5 bases and J by 6 bases, 7 bases remained unmatched. In DNA, the CDR3 is TGTGCCAGCAGTCCATGGGACAGGGGCTTTCAGCCCCAGCATTTT. It translates to CASSPWDRGFQPQHF.

This clone has only a few counts. The rearrangement links TRBV14 to TRBJ2-3; perhaps TRBD2 as D (6 bases). CDR3 length equals 13 residues. Per germline, CDR1 SGHDN and CDR2 FVKESK. Trimming stripped 4 bases from V and 3 bases from J, with 8 bases between. DNA for the CDR3: TGTGCCAGCAGCCTGACTAGTACAGATACGCAGTATTTT. This gives the protein CASSLTSTDTQYF.

CDR3 residues: CASSLERARYTF. As DNA, the CDR3 is TGCGCCAGCAGCTTGGAACGAGCGAGGTACACCTTC. J is TRBJ1-2 and V is TRBV5-1; D remains ambiguous. Trimming pared 0 bases from V and 11 bases from J, leaving 11 bases between. CDR1 and CDR2 (germline): SGHRS, YFSETQ. The CDR3 runs to 12 residues. The full variable domain, completed using reference TRBV5-1 and TRBJ1-2, is KAGVTQTPRYLIKTRGQQVTLSCSPISGHRSVSWYQQTPGQGLQFLFEYFSETQRNKGNFPGRFSGRQFSNSRSEMNVSTLELGDSALYLCASSLERARYTFGSGTRLTVV.

The rearrangement joins TRBV5-1 to TRBJ2-1; 7 bases agree with TRBD1. This CDR3 comprises 16 residues. V shed 7 bases and J 0 bases; nucleotides not matched to a gene: 10. Germline V lookup: CDR1 SGHRS, CDR2 YFSETQ. The CDR3 sequence: CASLKGAGLSYNEQFF. CDR3 DNA: TGCGCCAGCTTAAAGGGGGCAGGGCTCTCCTACAATGAGCAGTTCTTC.

This chain joins TRBV7-9 and TRBJ2-7; D is ambiguous. Trimming shortened V by 6 bases and J by 3 bases, and 9 bases separated the two germline ends. In germline, CDR1 is SEHNR, CDR2 FQNEAQ (reference sequence). This CDR3 has 12 amino acids. This CDR3 is CASSRKHYEQYF. DNA for the CDR3: TGTGCCAGCAGTCGAAAGCACTACGAGCAGTACTTC.

This clone was seen only a few times. The chain uses TRBV10-3 and TRBJ2-3; 7 bases align to TRBD1. Germline V gene lookup returns CDR1 ENHRY and CDR2 SYGVKD. Trimming cost V 2 bases and J 1 base; bases outside gene matches: 0. The CDR3 runs to 14 residues. This CDR3 reads CAISEGQGTDTQYF. In nucleotides, the CDR3 is TGTGCCATCAGTGAGGGACAGGGCACAGATACGCAGTATTTT.

This clone has only a few counts. This same CDR3 is encoded by further DNA sequences in the sample. The chain uses TRBV6-6 and TRBJ2-7; D is perhaps TRBD2 (5 bases). V was shortened by 0 bases and J by 1 base, with 7 bases between the two germline ends. Per the germline V gene, CDR1 is MNHNY and CDR2 is SVGAGI (reference sequence). The CDR3 sequence is 14 residues long. The CDR3 sequence: CASSYSRTSYEQYF. The DNA of the CDR3 is TGTGCCAGCAGTTACTCCCGGACTTCCTACGAGCAGTACTTC.

A few counts support this clone. CDR3 region: CASSLVTRTGELFF. Written as DNA, the CDR3 is TGTGCCAGCAGCTTGGTTACGCGGACCGGGGAGCTGTTTTTT. The chain combines TRBV5-4 with TRBJ2-2; D is ambiguous. This CDR3 has 14 amino acids. Trimming took off 0 bases at V and 5 bases at J, with 8 bases between the two ends. Germline values: CDR1 SGHNT, CDR2 YYREEE (reference sequence).

The V call is TRBV18, the J call TRBJ1-2; D possibly corresponds to TRBD1 (6 bases). Trimming took 3 bases from V and 3 from J, leaving 11 bases between them. Germline V gene lookup returns CDR1 KGHSH and CDR2 LQKENI. This CDR3 is 14 amino acids long. For the CDR3, the DNA is TGTGCCAGCTCACCCGCGGACAGCTACTATGGCTACACCTTC. This encodes CASSPADSYYGYTF.